The 9 T cell receptor beta chains below come from one sample, sequenced in a study of post-analysis software for immune sequencing data. Study-wide results and limits: Roughly five TRBV segments appeared more often in patients than in controls, and TRBV5-6, TRBV5-1 and TRBV20-1 were among these.

TCR beta cDNA libraries included unique molecular identifiers. Via MiXCR, TCRdb re-called the PCR reads, giving one row per CDR3 protein. The repertoire holds 650,000 to 850,000 distinct CDR3 sequences, with about 53% as singletons. The antigens of these receptors remain unknown. Material: blood. The receptors originated from a girl under 18 with multiple sclerosis.

The sample holds a few counts of this clonotype. V is TRBV5-1 and J is TRBJ2-4, with a possible D match to TRBD2 (7 bases). The germline gives CDR1 SGHRS, CDR2 YFSETQ. CDR3 length: 16 amino acids. V lost 0 bases and J 4 bases, leaving 14 bases between the germline ends. The DNA for the CDR3 is TGCGCCAGCAGCTTGGCGGGCGGGGGCGGAAAAAACATTCAGTACTTC. Protein: CASSLAGGGGKNIQYF. The full variable domain, in which reference TRBV5-1 and TRBJ2-4 provide the parts outside the CDR3, is KAGVTQTPRYLIKTRGQQVTLSCSPISGHRSVSWYQQTPGQGLQFLFEYFSETQRNKGNFPGRFSGRQFSNSRSEMNVSTLELGDSALYLCASSLAGGGGKNIQYFGAGTRLSVL.

This chain uses TRBV20-1 with TRBJ2-4, with no clear D. Germline CDR1 DFQATT, CDR2 SNEGSKA (reference sequence). The CDR3 length is 14 residues. Deletions cut 5 bases from V and 0 bases from J, with 11 bases between. In DNA, the CDR3 is TGCAGTGCTCTCCCCCCGATAGCCAAAAACATTCAGTACTTC. Protein product: CSALPPIAKNIQYF.

This clonotype was observed a handful of times. The chain recombines TRBV29-1 with TRBJ2-1; 7 positions match TRBD2. The CDR3 is 11 amino acids. The germline V gene has CDR1 SQVTM and CDR2 ANQGSEA. CDR3 protein: CRGGRYNEQFF. The CDR3 DNA follows: TGCAGGGGGGGGAGGTACAATGAGCAGTTCTTC.

This clonotype was seen a handful of times. The rearrangement joins TRBV7-2 to TRBJ1-1; perhaps TRBD1 as D (5 bases). This CDR3 region has 15 residues. The V gene's germline CDR1 is SGHTA and CDR2 FQGNSA. The ends were cut back, 5 bases at V and 2 bases at J, with 15 bases in the middle. The CDR3 DNA is TGTGCCAGCAGCCCAGCAGGGCGGAGAAACACTGAAGCTTTCTTT. Encoded protein: CASSPAGRRNTEAFF.

The chain has TRBV18 and TRBJ2-7, with D possibly being TRBD1 (6 bases). V was shortened by 5 bases and J by 0 bases, with 17 bases between the two germline ends. CDR3 length equals 16 residues. Germline-derived CDR1 and CDR2 are KGHSH and LQKENI. The CDR3 here is CASSTTGTLISYEQYF. The DNA for the CDR3 is TGTGCCAGCTCAACCACCGGGACACTGATCTCCTACGAGCAGTACTTC.

This chain links TRBV12-3 or TRBV12-4 with TRBJ2-3, with 10 positions matching TRBD2. The V segment lost 5 bases and the J segment 6 bases; nucleotides outside the gene matches: 8. This CDR3 has 15 residues. DNA for the CDR3: TGTGCCAGCAGTCTCATAGCGGGGGGTTACGATACGCAGTATTTT. Translation: CASSLIAGGYDTQYF.

The chain couples TRBV20-1 to TRBJ2-4, with 9 bases identical to TRBD1. Germline trimming cut 2 bases from V and 13 bases from J; bases unmatched to any gene: 12. Per the germline V gene, CDR1 is DFQATT and CDR2 is SNEGSKA (reference sequence). The CDR3 is made up of 14 amino acids. Here the CDR3 DNA reads TGCAGTGCTAGAAAAACAGGGGGCTTTCAAGAGCAGTACTTC. Translating it yields CSARKTGGFQEQYF.

The gene calls are TRBV5-1 and TRBJ1-5, with 11 bases matching TRBD1. Germline lookup yields CDR1 SGHRS and CDR2 YFSETQ. CDR3 length equals 15 residues. V dropped 3 bases and J dropped 3; count of bases not matched to a gene: 2. CDR3 loop: CASSWTGGFNQPQHF. The CDR3 coding sequence is TGCGCCAGCAGCTGGACAGGGGGCTTCAATCAGCCCCAGCATTTT. The variable domain in full, with the rest retrieved from reference TRBV5-1 and TRBJ1-5, is KAGVTQTPRYLIKTRGQQVTLSCSPISGHRSVSWYQQTPGQGLQFLFEYFSETQRNKGNFPGRFSGRQFSNSRSEMNVSTLELGDSALYLCASSWTGGFNQPQHFGDGTRLSIL.

CDR3 protein: CSAQLAVAAGELFF. The CDR3 DNA reads TGCAGTGCCCAACTAGCGGTGGCTGCCGGGGAGCTGTTTTTT. The chain has TRBV20-1 and TRBJ2-2; 8 nucleotides line up with TRBD2. CDR1 is DFQATT and CDR2 is SNEGSKA in the germline V gene (reference sequence). V shed 6 bases, J shed 6 bases, and the junction held 9 bases outside the gene matches. The CDR3 covers 14 residues.